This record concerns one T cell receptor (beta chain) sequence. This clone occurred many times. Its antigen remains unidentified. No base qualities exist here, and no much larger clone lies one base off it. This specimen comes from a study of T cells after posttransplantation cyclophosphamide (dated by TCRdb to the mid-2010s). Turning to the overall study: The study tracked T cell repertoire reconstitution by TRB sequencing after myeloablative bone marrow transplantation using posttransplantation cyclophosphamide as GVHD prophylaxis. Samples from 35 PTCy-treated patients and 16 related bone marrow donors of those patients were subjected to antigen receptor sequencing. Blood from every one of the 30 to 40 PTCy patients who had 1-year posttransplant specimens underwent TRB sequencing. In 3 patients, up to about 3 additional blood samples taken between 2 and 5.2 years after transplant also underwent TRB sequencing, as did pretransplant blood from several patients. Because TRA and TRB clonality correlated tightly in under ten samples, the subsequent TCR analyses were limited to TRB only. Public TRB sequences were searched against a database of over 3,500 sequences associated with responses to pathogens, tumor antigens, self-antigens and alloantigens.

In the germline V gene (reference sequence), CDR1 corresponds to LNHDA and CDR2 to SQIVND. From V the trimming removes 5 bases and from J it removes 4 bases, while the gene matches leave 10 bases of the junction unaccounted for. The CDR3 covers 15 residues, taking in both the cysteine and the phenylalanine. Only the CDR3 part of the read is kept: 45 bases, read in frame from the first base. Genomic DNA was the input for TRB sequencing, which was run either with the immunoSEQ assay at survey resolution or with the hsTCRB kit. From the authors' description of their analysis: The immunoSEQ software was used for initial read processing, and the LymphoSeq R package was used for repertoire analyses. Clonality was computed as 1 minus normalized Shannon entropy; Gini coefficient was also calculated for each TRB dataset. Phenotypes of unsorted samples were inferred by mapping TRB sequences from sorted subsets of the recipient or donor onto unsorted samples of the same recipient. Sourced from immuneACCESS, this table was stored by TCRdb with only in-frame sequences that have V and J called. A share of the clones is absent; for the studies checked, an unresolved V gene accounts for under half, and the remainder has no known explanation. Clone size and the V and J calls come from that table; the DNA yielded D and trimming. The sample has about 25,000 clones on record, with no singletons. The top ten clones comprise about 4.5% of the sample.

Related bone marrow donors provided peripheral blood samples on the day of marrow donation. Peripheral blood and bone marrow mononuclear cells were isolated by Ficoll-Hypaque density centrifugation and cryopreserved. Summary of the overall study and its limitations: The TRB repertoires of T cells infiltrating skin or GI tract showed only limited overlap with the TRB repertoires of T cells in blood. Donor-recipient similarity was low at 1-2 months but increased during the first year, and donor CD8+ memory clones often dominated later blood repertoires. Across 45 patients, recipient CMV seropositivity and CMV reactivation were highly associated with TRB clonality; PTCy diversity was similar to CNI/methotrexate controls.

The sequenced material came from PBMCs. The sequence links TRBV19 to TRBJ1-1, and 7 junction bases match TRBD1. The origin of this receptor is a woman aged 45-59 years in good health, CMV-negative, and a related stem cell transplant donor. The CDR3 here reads CASSLFGAGGTEAFF. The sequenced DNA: TGTGCCAGTAGTTTATTTGGGGCAGGGGGCACTGAAGCTTTCTTT.